The entry that follows covers one T cell receptor (beta chain) sequence. Its antigen is undetermined. Germline CDR1 reads SGHTA; CDR2 reads FQGTGA. This CDR3 has 15 amino acids. V was pared by 1 base and J by 4 bases, with 4 bases of the junction left unmatched. The sample originates from a study of regulatory T cells in long-lasting Graves disease. Findings and caveats of the study: Thyroid tissue went unexamined; only peripheral blood was analyzed. TRBV28, TRBJ1-2 and TRBJ2-5 were favored in persistent disease.

Time point in this sample: persistent/refractory GD, antithyroid drugs over 5 years with positive TRAb. PBMC RNA served as the TCR library source. Patients met American Thyroid Association criteria for Graves' disease. CDR3-region Arm-PCR and iRepertoire HTBI primers produced the TCR beta libraries. TCRdb re-derived calls from the multiplex PCR reads in MiXCR, one entry per CDR3 protein. The data show fewer than 450,000 distinct CDR3 sequences, about a quarter seen once. This chain joins TRBV7-3 and TRBJ2-5; 9 nucleotides match TRBD2. The sequences come from peripheral blood mononuclear cells (PBMCs), collected when the disease was refractory, from a patient treated with antithyroid drugs. The source of this sequence is a female donor with Graves disease. The CDR3 loop reads CASSLNSGSGETQYF. CDR3 DNA sequence: TGTGCCAGCAGCTTAAATAGCGGGAGTGGAGAGACCCAGTACTTC.